This T cell receptor beta chain was sequenced in a study of cytomegalovirus exposure and HLA in healthy donors. Regarding the study as a whole: By HLA locus, TCR association rates varied in a later analysis, with DRB1 showing the most and HLA-C the fewest. Serostatus for CMV was the only available immune exposure information. Earlier analysis yielded a pattern in which most TCR beta V segments were productive about 90% or about 30% of the time.

The V gene's germline CDR1 is LGHNA and CDR2 YNFKEQ. The CDR3 has 15 residues. Trimming removed 0 bases from V and 5 bases from J, with 10 bases in between. 60 Vbeta and 13 Jbeta primers were used in PCR. Some clones are missing from TCRdb's copy, which holds only in-frame ones; the method was immunoSEQ multiplex PCR. In the table there are about 190,000 clones, roughly 13% of which are singletons. This clone was recorded a few times. Its antigen is still unknown. Sequenced: PBMCs. The chain links TRBV4-2 to TRBJ2-2; a weak D match, TRBD1 (5 bases). This sequence originates from a man aged 50-60 years in good health and CMV-seropositive. This CDR3 reads CASSQERGITGELFF. The CDR3 DNA reads as TGTGCCAGCAGCCAAGAAAGGGGAATAACCGGGGAGCTGTTTTTT.